The clone carrying this TCR beta chain has a handful of counts. What it recognizes is unknown. The CDR3 is made up of 12 amino acids. The ends were cut back, 6 bases at V and 5 bases at J, with 8 bases in the middle. TCRdb ran MiXCR on the 5' RACE reads and lists one entry per CDR3 protein. The repertoire holds approximately 450,000 distinct CDR3 sequences, 15% to 20% seen once, with 9% to 15% in the top ten. The sample belongs to a study of T-cell memory formation after mild COVID-19. Study-wide results and limits: Second-wave clones peaking on day 37 lacked confirmed SARS-CoV-2 specificity. The pre-infection memory compartment contained some responding clones, suggesting cross-reactive memory joined.

The sequence was obtained from an adult woman who had mild COVID-19 (a few samples of this study predate the infection). Cell type and time point are not known. The chain employs TRBV12-3 or TRBV12-4 and TRBJ2-1, with D uncertain. Material for sequencing was PBMCs or a T cell subset sorted from them (not recorded which). The CDR3 DNA reads as TGTGCCAGCAGCTTCTGGGACAATGAGCAGTTCTTC. This encodes CASSFWDNEQFF.